Listed below are T cell receptor beta chains from one sample, sequenced in a study of blood T cell repertoires in COVID-19. Sequencing used immunoSEQ multiplex PCR; TCRdb keeps in-frame clones, though not all of them. The sample contains 160,000 or so clones, 65% to 90% of which appear only once. Specimen: peripheral blood. The receptors shown here come from a human donor in a cohort sampled during active COVID-19. Both conserved end residues are part of each CDR3. The order of the fields is V gene, D gene, CDR3 protein. A D gene is named only where the DNA matches it firmly.

v_call: TRBV6-2/TRBV6-3; d_call: TRBD2; cdr3_aa: CASSQPGLATYEQYF
v_call: TRBV11-2; d_call: TRBD2; cdr3_aa: CASSLVGSGRGVDTQYF
v_call: TRBV20-1; d_call: TRBD1; cdr3_aa: CSASFGTGVNTEAFF
v_call: TRBV28; d_call: .; cdr3_aa: CAIGGGANQPQHF
v_call: TRBV27; d_call: TRBD1; cdr3_aa: CASSWTGDQPQHF
v_call: TRBV5-1; d_call: TRBD2; cdr3_aa: CASSLGASGRYNEQFF
v_call: TRBV4-3; d_call: TRBD1; cdr3_aa: CASSQGQGVGNTIYF
v_call: TRBV5-5; d_call: .; cdr3_aa: CASSFPLTDTQYF
v_call: TRBV18; d_call: .; cdr3_aa: CASSPSRVAQETQYF
v_call: TRBV6-2/TRBV6-3; d_call: TRBD1; cdr3_aa: CASSYPGQGAYGYTF
v_call: TRBV29-1; d_call: .; cdr3_aa: CSVEVLYVAFF
v_call: TRBV7-2; d_call: .; cdr3_aa: CASSGGGGEWEQFF
v_call: TRBV7-3; d_call: .; cdr3_aa: CASSYLGGTEAFF
v_call: TRBV5-1; d_call: TRBD2; cdr3_aa: CASSLATSGIQETQYF
v_call: TRBV20-1; d_call: TRBD1; cdr3_aa: CSASEITGGGDTQYF
v_call: TRBV25-1; d_call: .; cdr3_aa: CASSESSLPYEQYF
v_call: TRBV6-1; d_call: .; cdr3_aa: CASSERGRSYEQYF
v_call: TRBV28; d_call: .; cdr3_aa: CASSSWGRAHEQYF
v_call: TRBV7-2; d_call: TRBD1; cdr3_aa: CASSPRTGANQPQHF
v_call: TRBV24-1; d_call: TRBD2; cdr3_aa: CATSDPGTSGSGELFF
v_call: TRBV10-3; d_call: .; cdr3_aa: CAISERGAQETQYF
v_call: TRBV9; d_call: .; cdr3_aa: CASSVVGGGATNTGELFF
v_call: TRBV19; d_call: TRBD1; cdr3_aa: CASRQQGIGNEQYF
v_call: TRBV28; d_call: .; cdr3_aa: CASSLGAKDQPQHF
v_call: TRBV3-1/TRBV3-2; d_call: .; cdr3_aa: CASSQDPTSSYEQYF
v_call: TRBV9; d_call: TRBD2; cdr3_aa: CASSALTSGGSGTQYF
v_call: TRBV5-1; d_call: .; cdr3_aa: CASTPYGGLNTEAFF